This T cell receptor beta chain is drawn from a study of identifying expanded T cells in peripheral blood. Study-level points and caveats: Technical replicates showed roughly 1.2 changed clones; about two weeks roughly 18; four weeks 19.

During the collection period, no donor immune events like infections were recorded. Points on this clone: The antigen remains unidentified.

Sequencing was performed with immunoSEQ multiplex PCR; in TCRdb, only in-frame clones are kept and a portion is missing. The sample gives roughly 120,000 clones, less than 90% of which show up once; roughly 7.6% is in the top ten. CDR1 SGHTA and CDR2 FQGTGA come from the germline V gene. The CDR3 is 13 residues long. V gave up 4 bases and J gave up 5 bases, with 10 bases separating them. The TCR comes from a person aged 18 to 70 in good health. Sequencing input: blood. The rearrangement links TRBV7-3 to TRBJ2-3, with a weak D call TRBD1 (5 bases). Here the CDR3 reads CASSSLREDTQYF. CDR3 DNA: TGTGCCAGCAGCTCCCTCAGGGAAGATACGCAGTATTTT.